This T cell receptor (beta chain) was captured in a study of cytomegalovirus exposure and HLA in healthy donors. Notes on the study in general: The number of N-insertions in an Asian-associated ancestry cluster was reportedly below the roughly 620-donor mean in a later analysis. In a later analysis, TCR beta V- and J-gene trimming was associated with a missense DCLRE1C variant. Diagnosis of cytomegalovirus status made by the classifier reportedly showed high specificity and sensitivity. The authors listed approximately 160 TCR beta chains as cytomegalovirus-associated.

On this clone itself: The antigen is not known.

CDR1 and CDR2 (germline): MNHNS, SASEGT. V was cut by 4 bases and J by 2 bases, with 14 bases left in between. The CDR3 is 15 amino acids. In the PCR, 60 Vbeta and 13 Jbeta primers were used. Method: immunoSEQ multiplex PCR; TCRdb's copy keeps in-frame clones and lacks some. This sample carries tens of thousands of clones, 60% to 80% of them seen once, and the ten largest clones take 3.8%. The rearrangement uses TRBV6-1 and TRBJ1-2, with TRBD1 as a possible D gene (5 bases). This receptor was identified in a woman aged 40 to 50 in good health and CMV-seronegative. The sequenced sample was PBMCs. The CDR3 is CASSVGLGGNYGYTF. The CDR3 nucleotides read TGTGCCAGCAGTGTGGGGTTGGGGGGAAACTATGGCTACACCTTC.